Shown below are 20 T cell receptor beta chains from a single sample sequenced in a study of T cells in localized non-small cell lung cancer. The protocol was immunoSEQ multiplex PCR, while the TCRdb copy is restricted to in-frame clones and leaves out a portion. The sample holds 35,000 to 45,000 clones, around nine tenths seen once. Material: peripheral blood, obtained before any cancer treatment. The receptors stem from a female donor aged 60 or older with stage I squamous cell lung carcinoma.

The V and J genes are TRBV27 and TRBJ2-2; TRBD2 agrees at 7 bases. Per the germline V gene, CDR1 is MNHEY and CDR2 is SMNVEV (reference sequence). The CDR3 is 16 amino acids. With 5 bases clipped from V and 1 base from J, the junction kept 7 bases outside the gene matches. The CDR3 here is CASSNLLAVNTGELFF. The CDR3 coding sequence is TGTGCCAGCAGTAATCTCCTAGCGGTGAACACCGGGGAGCTGTTTTTT.

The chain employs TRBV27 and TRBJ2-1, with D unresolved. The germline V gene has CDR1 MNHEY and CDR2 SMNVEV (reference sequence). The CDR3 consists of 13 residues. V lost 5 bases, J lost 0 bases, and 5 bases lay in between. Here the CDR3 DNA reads TGTGCCAGCAGTCTCGACTCCTACAATGAGCAGTTCTTC. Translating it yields CASSLDSYNEQFF.

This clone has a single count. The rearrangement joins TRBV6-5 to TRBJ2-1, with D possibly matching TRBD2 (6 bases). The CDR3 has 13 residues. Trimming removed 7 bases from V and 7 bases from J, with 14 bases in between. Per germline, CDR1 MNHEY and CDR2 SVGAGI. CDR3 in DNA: TGTGCCAGCACTCAAACTAGCTGGAATGAGCAGTTCTTC. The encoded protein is CASTQTSWNEQFF.

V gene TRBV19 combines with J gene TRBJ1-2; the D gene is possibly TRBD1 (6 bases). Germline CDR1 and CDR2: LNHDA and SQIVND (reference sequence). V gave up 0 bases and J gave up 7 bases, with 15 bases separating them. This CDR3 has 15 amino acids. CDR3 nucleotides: TGTGCCAGTAGTATAGACTTCGGTCAGGGGATTGGCTACACCTTC. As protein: CASSIDFGQGIGYTF.

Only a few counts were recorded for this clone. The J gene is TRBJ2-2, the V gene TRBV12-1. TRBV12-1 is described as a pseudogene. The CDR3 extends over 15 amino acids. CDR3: CASSLHDPYTGELFF. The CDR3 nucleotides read TGTGCCAGCAGCTTGCATGACCCCTACACCGGGGAGCTGTTTTTT.

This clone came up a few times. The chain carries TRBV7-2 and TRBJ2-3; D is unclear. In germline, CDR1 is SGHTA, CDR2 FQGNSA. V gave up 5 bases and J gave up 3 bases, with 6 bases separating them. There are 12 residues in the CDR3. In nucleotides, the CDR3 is TGTGCCAGCAGCCTCCGTACAGATACGCAGTATTTT. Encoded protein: CASSLRTDTQYF.

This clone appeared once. The CDR3 protein is CATRDRSYEQYF. The CDR3 DNA follows: TGTGCCACCCGGGATCGATCCTACGAGCAGTACTTC. The chain carries TRBV19 and TRBJ2-7; D might be TRBD2 (5 bases). Germline V gene data show CDR1 as LNHDA and CDR2 as SQIVND (reference sequence). The V gene lost 10 bases and the J gene lost 1 base, with 11 bases spanning the gap. CDR3 size: 12 residues.

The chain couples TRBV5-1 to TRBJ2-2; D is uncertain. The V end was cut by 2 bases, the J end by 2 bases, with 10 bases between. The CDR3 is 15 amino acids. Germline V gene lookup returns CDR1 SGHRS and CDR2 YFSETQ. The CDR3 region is CASSFGGFNTGELFF. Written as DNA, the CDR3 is TGCGCCAGCAGCTTTGGTGGATTTAACACCGGGGAGCTGTTTTTT.

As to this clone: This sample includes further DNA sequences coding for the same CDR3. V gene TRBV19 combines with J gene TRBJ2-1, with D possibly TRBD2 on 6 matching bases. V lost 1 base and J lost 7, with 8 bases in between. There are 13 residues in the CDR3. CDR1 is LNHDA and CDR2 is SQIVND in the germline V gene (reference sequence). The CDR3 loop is CASSIGGGNEQFF. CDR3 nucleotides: TGTGCCAGTAGTATAGGGGGAGGAAATGAGCAGTTCTTC.

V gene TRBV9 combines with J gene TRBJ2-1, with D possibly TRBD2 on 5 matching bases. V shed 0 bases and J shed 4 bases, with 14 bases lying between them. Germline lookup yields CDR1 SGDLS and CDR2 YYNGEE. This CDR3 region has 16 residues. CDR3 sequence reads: CASSVGELVKYNEQFF. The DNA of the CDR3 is TGTGCCAGCAGCGTAGGAGAACTAGTGAAGTACAATGAGCAGTTCTTC.

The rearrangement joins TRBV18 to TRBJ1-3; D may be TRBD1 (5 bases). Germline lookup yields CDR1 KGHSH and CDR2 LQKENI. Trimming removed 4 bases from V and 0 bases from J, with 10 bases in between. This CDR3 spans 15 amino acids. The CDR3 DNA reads TGTGCCAGCTCACACGACAGAAACTCTGGAAACACCATATATTTT. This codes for CASSHDRNSGNTIYF.

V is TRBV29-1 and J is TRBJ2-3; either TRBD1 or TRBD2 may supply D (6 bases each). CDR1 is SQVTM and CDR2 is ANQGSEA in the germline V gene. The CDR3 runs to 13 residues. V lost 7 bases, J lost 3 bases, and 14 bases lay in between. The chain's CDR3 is CSAGWRGTDTQYF. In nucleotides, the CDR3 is TGCAGCGCCGGGTGGAGGGGGACAGATACGCAGTATTTT.

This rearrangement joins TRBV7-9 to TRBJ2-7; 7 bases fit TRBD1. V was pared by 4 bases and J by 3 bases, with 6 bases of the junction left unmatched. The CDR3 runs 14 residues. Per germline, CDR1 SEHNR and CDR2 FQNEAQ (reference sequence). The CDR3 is CASSSTGIVYEQYF. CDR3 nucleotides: TGTGCCAGCAGCTCGACAGGGATTGTCTACGAGCAGTACTTC.

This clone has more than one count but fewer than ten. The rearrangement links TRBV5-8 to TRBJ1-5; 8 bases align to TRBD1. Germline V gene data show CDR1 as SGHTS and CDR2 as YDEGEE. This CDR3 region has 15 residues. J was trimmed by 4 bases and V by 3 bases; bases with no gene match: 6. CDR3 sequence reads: CASSWDRLFNQPQHF. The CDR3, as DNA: TGTGCCAGCAGCTGGGACAGGCTGTTTAATCAGCCCCAGCATTTT.

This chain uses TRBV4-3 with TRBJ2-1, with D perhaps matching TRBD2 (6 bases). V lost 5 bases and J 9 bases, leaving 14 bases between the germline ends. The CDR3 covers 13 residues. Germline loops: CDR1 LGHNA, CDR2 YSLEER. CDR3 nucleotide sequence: TGCGCCAGCAGCGGGGACGGGAGTAGTGAGCAGTTCTTC. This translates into CASSGDGSSEQFF.

CDR3 in amino acids: CASSISTGYYNEQFF. Here the CDR3 DNA reads TGTGCCAGCAGTATCAGCACAGGCTATTACAATGAGCAGTTCTTC. This rearrangement joins TRBV6-5 to TRBJ2-1, with a possible D match to TRBD1 (5 bases). Per the germline V gene, CDR1 is MNHEY and CDR2 is SVGAGI. V shed 5 bases and J shed 4 bases, with 15 bases lying between them. The CDR3 is made up of 15 amino acids.

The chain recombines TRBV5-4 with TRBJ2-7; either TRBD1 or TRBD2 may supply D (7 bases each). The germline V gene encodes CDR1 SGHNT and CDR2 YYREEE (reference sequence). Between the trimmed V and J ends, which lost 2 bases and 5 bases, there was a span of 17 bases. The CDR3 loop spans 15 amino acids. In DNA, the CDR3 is TGTGCCAGCAGCTTCCGGCAGACAGGGAGGGACGAGCAGTACTTC. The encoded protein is CASSFRQTGRDEQYF.

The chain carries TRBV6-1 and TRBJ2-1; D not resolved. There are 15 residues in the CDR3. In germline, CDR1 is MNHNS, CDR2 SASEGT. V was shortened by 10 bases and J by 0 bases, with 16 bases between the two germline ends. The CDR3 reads CAIQFGLSSYNEQFF. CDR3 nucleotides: TGTGCCATCCAGTTTGGGCTCAGCTCCTACAATGAGCAGTTCTTC.

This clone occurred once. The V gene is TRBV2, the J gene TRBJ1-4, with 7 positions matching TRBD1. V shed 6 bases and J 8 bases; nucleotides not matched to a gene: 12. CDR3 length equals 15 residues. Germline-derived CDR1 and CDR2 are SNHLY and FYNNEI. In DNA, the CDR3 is TGTGCCAGCAGGGCAGAGACAGGGACGGACGAAAAACTGTTTTTT. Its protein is CASRAETGTDEKLFF.

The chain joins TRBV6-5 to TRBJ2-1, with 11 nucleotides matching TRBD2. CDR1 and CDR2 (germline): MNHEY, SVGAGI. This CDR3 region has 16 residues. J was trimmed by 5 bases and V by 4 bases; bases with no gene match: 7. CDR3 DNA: TGTGCCAGCAGTTCCACGCAACTAGCGGGAGACAATGAGCAGTTCTTC. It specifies CASSSTQLAGDNEQFF.